This record covers a single T cell receptor beta chain. What this receptor recognizes is not known. Per-base qualities were not stored, and no clone one base away is much larger. A second Seattle source provided samples from volunteer blood donors who had recovered from COVID-19. Each collaborating institution followed its own protocols to collect whole blood in K2EDTA tubes. For TCRbeta analysis, collaborators shipped samples as frozen whole blood, isolated PBMCs, or DNA extracted from either of those sample types. This record belongs to a study of blood T cell repertoires in COVID-19 (TCRdb year 2020). Turning to the overall study: Collaborator samples came from the United States, Italy and Spain and covered acute and convalescent phases of COVID-19. The material from the prospective study consisted of cDNA or gDNA derived from T cells, B-cell-depleted T cells, or PBMCs. Deeply sampled blood TCRbeta repertoires from subjects exposed to, actively infected with, or recovered from COVID-19 were included in the dataset. The repertoires were made available in a free public database intended to serve as a resource for research on the immune response to SARS-CoV-2. The samples were drawn from two sources: the first 160 participants of the ongoing ImmuneRACE study, and 1,000 to 1,500 subjects contributed by 6 global collaborators. Nearly every sample came with metadata listing a de-identified subject ID, COVID-19 status, age in years and sex. HLA class I and class II types, where available, came from metadata supplied by the sample provider rather than from assay-based typing.

TCRbeta CDR3 regions were amplified from genomic DNA by means of the immunoSEQ Assay, a bias-controlled multiplex PCR. The authors' pipeline ran thus. The number of nucleated cells in each sample was estimated by amplification of reference gene primers within the assay. To quantify the absolute abundance of each unique TCRbeta CDR3 rearrangement, sequence reads were collapsed and filtered. Productive Simpson clonality was computed per sample as the square root of Simpson's diversity index over productive rearrangements. What TCRdb holds here is the immuneACCESS table cut down to in-frame rearrangements. Part of the clones is not present; checked against another copy, under half of the missing clones reflect an unresolved V gene, and the others are unexplained. V, J and clone size are those of that table, while D and trimming were read from the DNA. The sample profile shows under 250,000 clones; more than 75% of them were found once. The top ten clonotypes cover around 1.6% of the sample.

Study-level results and caveats: The amount of clinical and demographic metadata varied by source and participant and was provided uncurated.

The specimen sequenced was peripheral blood. The clonotype originates from a woman aged 55-69 years who had recovered from COVID-19.

CDR3 loop: CASRPTSGAPTDTQYF. The nucleotide sequence reads TGTGCCAGCAGGCCGACTAGCGGGGCTCCCACAGATACGCAGTATTTT. The rearrangement combines TRBV2 with TRBJ2-3; 11 junctional bases match TRBD2. The V end gives up 6 bases and the J end 2 bases, leaving 7 bases in the junction not matched to a gene. The CDR3, cysteine through phenylalanine, is 16 amino acids long. Just CDR3 DNA is preserved here, 48 bases in frame from base 1. In the germline V gene, CDR1 corresponds to SNHLY and CDR2 to FYNNEI.